The 8 T cell receptor beta chains below all came from one sample that was sequenced in a study of blood T cell repertoires in COVID-19. Libraries were prepared by immunoSEQ multiplex PCR; TCRdb keeps only in-frame clonotypes and omits some of them. The sample has over 45,000 clones, 65% to 85% seen once; the top ten hold about 60%. The specimen sequenced was peripheral blood. These receptors all come from a man between 70 and 80 years old with acute or convalescent COVID-19.

The J gene is TRBJ1-1, the V gene TRBV27; perhaps TRBD1 as D (5 bases). The CDR3 runs 17 residues. Germline CDR1 MNHEY, CDR2 SMNVEV (reference sequence). V was shortened by 5 bases and J by 2 bases, with 21 bases between the two germline ends. CDR3 sequence reads: CASSPRGPGRINTEAFF. The CDR3 DNA reads as TGTGCCAGCAGTCCTCGTGGGCCAGGGCGGATAAACACTGAAGCTTTCTTT.

The chain joins TRBV4-3 to TRBJ2-7; TRBD2 agrees at 7 bases. The V and J ends lost 0 bases and 3 bases, in that order; junction bases with no gene match: 5. The CDR3 loop spans 15 amino acids. Germline-derived CDR1 and CDR2 are LGHNA and YSLEER. CDR3 bases: TGCGCCAGCAGCCAAGATCCCAGCGGGGTCTACGAGCAGTACTTC. It specifies CASSQDPSGVYEQYF.

J is TRBJ1-3 and V is TRBV9, with D possibly matching TRBD1 (6 bases). Trimming stripped 3 bases from V and 0 bases from J, with 10 bases between. Germline values: CDR1 SGDLS, CDR2 YYNGEE. This CDR3 is built from 15 residues. The CDR3 region is CASSARGFSGNTIYF. The CDR3 DNA reads as TGTGCCAGCAGCGCAAGGGGGTTCTCTGGAAACACCATATATTTT.

The genes are TRBV9 and TRBJ2-7; TRBD2 matches at 7 bases. The germline V gene has CDR1 SGDLS and CDR2 YYNGEE. Trimming cost V 4 bases and J 2 bases; bases outside gene matches: 9. This CDR3 contains 15 residues. The CDR3 region has the DNA TGTGCCAGCAGCACACCATTGGGAGGGACCTACGAGCAGTACTTC. It yields the protein CASSTPLGGTYEQYF.

The chain combines TRBV5-1 with TRBJ2-2; TRBD2 matches at 8 bases. The V and J ends lost 2 bases and 6 bases, in that order; junction bases with no gene match: 9. The CDR3 sequence is 16 residues long. Germline assignment: CDR1 SGHRS and CDR2 YFSETQ. The CDR3 sequence: CASSFAGGRSAGELFF. In DNA, the CDR3 is TGCGCCAGCAGCTTTGCTGGCGGGAGGTCGGCCGGGGAGCTGTTTTTT.

The table lists this clone with a few counts. This rearrangement joins TRBV5-1 to TRBJ2-2, with 11 bases fitting TRBD1. CDR3 length: 17 residues. The trim removed 1 base at V and 0 bases at J, leaving 2 bases unmatched. In germline, CDR1 is SGHRS, CDR2 YFSETQ. DNA of the CDR3: TGCGCCAGCAGCTTGTGGGGACAGGGGGCGAACACCGGGGAGCTGTTTTTT. It yields the protein CASSLWGQGANTGELFF.

This clone was detected a few times. The chain joins TRBV5-1 to TRBJ2-2; no reliable D call. V lost 4 bases, J lost 0 bases, and 13 bases lay in between. The CDR3 is 16 residues long. The germline gives CDR1 SGHRS, CDR2 YFSETQ. The CDR3 nucleotides read TGCGCCAGCAGCCACAACAGCCCTGCGAACACCGGGGAGCTGTTTTTT. It translates to CASSHNSPANTGELFF.

This chain uses TRBV7-2 with TRBJ2-7; D perhaps matches TRBD1 (5 bases). The CDR3 has 15 residues. Germline CDR1 is SGHTA and CDR2 is FQGNSA. V shed 1 base and J shed 4 bases, with 14 bases lying between them. The CDR3 protein is CASSLVPGLGYEQYF. CDR3 DNA sequence: TGTGCCAGCAGCTTAGTCCCAGGGTTAGGTTACGAGCAGTACTTC.